Sequencing of this T cell receptor (beta chain) was carried out in a study of a mutant IDH1 vaccine in newly diagnosed glioma. Study conclusions and caveats: Vaccine-induced immune responses occurred in roughly 93% of patients.

The time point: baseline, week 1 (first vaccination visit). Treatment of the sample: pre-vaccination baseline after standard-of-care therapy. New WHO grade 3 or 4 IDH1-mutant, ATRX-lost astrocytomas were present in all donors. This clone has only one observation. Its antigen is unknown. TCRdb keeps only in-frame clones here, not all; method: immunoSEQ multiplex PCR. This sample has around 89,000 clones, with about four fifths found just once. This clonotype originated in a woman aged 50 to 65 with glioma. The source material was PBMCs, sampled from a glioma patient treated with radiotherapy, temozolomide or both.

The CDR3 coding sequence is TGTGCCAGCAGCAAGGACAGGGGAGGCAGCGAGCAGTACTTC. Encoded protein: CASSKDRGGSEQYF. V is TRBV7-9 and J is TRBJ2-7, with 9 bases that match TRBD1. Germline V gene data show CDR1 as SEHNR and CDR2 as FQNEAQ (reference sequence). V lost 5 bases to trimming and J lost 6 bases; unmatched junction nucleotides: 8. The CDR3 totals 14 residues.